This T cell receptor beta chain was obtained from a study of shared clonotypes between healthy human individuals. On sorted subsets, replicate PCRs used 200 to 250 ng DNA, or 27,000 or so T cell genomes. Produced via immunoSEQ multiplex PCR; TCRdb's table is partial and in-frame only. The table records some 800,000 clones, around 93% of them present only once. Germline CDR1 reads MNHEY; CDR2 reads SMNVEV (reference sequence). V lost 3 bases and J 4 bases, leaving 12 bases between the germline ends. This CDR3 spans 14 amino acids. This clone has just one count. The antigen is unknown. Naive-designated CD8 cells lacked CD45RO, were positively enriched for CCR7, and omitted terminally differentiated effector memory CD45RA+ cells. General observations from the study: Relative to memory subsets, naive subsets generally showed larger estimated richness.

The chain recombines TRBV27 with TRBJ1-2, with unresolved D. The sequencing sample was made of naive CD8+ T cells sorted from blood. This clonotype was sampled from a man aged 25 to 40 in good health. CDR3 nucleotides: TGTGCCAGCAGTTTGAAAGGGTTGGGCTATGGCTACACCTTC. Its protein product is CASSLKGLGYGYTF.